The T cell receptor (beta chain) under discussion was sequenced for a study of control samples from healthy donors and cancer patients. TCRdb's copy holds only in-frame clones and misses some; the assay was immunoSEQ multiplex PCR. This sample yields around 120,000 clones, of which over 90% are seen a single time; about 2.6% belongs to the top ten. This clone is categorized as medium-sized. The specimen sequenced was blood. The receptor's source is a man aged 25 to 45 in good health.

The CDR3: CASSEAPGVNYGYTF. DNA for the CDR3: TGTGCCAGCAGTGAAGCCCCAGGAGTTAACTATGGCTACACCTTC. V gene TRBV2 combines with J gene TRBJ1-2; D gene ambiguous. This CDR3 region has 15 residues. The V gene's germline CDR1 is SNHLY and CDR2 FYNNEI. With 0 bases removed from V and 1 base from J, the gap between germline ends came to 9 bases.